This entry lists 3 T cell receptor beta chains sequenced from one sample in a study of blood T cell repertoires in COVID-19. The data were produced by immunoSEQ multiplex PCR, yet TCRdb's version contains in-frame clones alone and is incomplete. The sample shows about 140,000 clones, roughly 80% of them seen only once. Sequencing used PBMCs or T cells enriched from blood (not recorded which). Source of these receptors: a middle-aged man with acute COVID-19.

The chain employs TRBV7-9 and TRBJ2-3; 7 bases are a match to TRBD2. Germline V gives CDR1 SEHNR, CDR2 FQNEAQ (reference sequence). V shed 5 bases and J 0 bases; nucleotides not matched to a gene: 5. This CDR3 has 15 residues. DNA of the CDR3: TGTGCCAGCAGCCTACTAGCGACTAGCACAGATACGCAGTATTTT. This translates into CASSLLATSTDTQYF.

CDR3 sequence: CASRSQGSPGELFF. The CDR3 nucleotides are TGTGCCAGCAGGTCACAGGGGTCGCCCGGGGAGCTGTTTTTT. The rearrangement uses TRBV6-5 and TRBJ2-2; the match to TRBD1 covers 7 bases. V trimming: 6 bases; J trimming: 6 bases; junction bases outside the gene matches: 7. This CDR3 region has 14 residues. In germline, CDR1 is MNHEY, CDR2 SVGAGI.

The chain joins TRBV5-8 to TRBJ2-1, with D possibly TRBD1 on 6 matching bases. CDR1 is SGHTS, CDR2 YDEGEE, per germline. Between the trimmed V and J ends, which lost 2 bases and 7 bases, there was a span of 13 bases. The length of the CDR3 is 14 residues. Written as DNA, the CDR3 is TGTGCCAGCAGCTTATCAATGGGGGCGAATGAGCAGTTCTTC. This codes for CASSLSMGANEQFF.